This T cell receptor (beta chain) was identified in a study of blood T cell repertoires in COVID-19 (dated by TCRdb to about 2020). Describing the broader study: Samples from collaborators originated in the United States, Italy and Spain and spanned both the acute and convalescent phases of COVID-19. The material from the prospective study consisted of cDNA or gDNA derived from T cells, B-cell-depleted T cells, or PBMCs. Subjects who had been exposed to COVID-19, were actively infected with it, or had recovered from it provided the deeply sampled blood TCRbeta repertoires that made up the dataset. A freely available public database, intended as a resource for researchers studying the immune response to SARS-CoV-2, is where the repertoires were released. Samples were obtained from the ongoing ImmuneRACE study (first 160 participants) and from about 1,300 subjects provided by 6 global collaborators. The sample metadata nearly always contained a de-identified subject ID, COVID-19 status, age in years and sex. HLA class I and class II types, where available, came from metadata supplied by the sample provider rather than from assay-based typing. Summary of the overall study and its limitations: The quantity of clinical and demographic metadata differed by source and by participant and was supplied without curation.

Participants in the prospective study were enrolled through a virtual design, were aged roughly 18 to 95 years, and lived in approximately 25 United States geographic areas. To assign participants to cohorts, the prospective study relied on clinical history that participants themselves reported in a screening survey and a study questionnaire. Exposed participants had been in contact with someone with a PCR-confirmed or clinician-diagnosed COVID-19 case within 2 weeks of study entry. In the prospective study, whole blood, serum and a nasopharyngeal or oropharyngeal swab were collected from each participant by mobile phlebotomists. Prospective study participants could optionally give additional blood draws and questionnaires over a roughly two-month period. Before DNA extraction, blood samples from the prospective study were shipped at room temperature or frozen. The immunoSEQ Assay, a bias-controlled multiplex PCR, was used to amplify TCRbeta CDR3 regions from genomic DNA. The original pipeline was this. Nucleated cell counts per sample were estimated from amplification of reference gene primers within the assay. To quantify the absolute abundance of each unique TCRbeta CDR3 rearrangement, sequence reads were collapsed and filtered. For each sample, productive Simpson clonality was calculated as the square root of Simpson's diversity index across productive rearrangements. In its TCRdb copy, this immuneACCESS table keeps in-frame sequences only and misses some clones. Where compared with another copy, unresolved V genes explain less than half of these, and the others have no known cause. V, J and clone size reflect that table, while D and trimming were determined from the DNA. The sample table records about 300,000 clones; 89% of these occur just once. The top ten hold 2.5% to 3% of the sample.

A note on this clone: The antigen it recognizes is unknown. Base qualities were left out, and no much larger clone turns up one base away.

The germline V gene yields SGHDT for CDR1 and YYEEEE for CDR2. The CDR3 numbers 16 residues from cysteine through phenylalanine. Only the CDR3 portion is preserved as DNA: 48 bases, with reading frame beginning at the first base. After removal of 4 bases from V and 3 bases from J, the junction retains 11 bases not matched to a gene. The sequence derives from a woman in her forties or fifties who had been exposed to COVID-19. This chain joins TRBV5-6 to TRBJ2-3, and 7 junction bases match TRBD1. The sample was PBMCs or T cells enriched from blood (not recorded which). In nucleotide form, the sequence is TGTGCCAGCAGCCTTCGCCGGGACAGTTTTACAGATACGCAGTATTTT. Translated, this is CASSLRRDSFTDTQYF.